The 29 T cell receptor beta chains presented below share a single source sample, sequenced in a study of T-cell reconstitution after alpha-beta-depleted transplantation in children. Molecular barcoding with unique molecular identifiers was used for the TCRbeta library. TCRdb independently ran MiXCR on the PCR reads; one entry per CDR3 protein. The sample lists roughly 610,000 distinct CDR3 sequences, about 10% occurring once. The material was PBMCs from the stem cell graft donor, obtained from the stem cell graft. Source of these receptors: a human donor who donated a stem cell graft to a child with acute myeloid leukemia.

This clonotype came up a few times. This chain joins TRBV29-1 and TRBJ2-2, with D uncertain. Germline assignment: CDR1 SQVTM and CDR2 ANQGSEA. Trimming took 5 bases from V and 4 from J, leaving 8 bases between them. This CDR3 has 12 amino acids. CDR3 nucleotides: TGCAGCGTTTCTTGGGGCACCGGGGAGCTGTTTTTT. Translation gives CSVSWGTGELFF.

This clonotype was seen ten or more times. This chain joins TRBV20-1 and TRBJ1-1, with D maybe TRBD1 (5 bases). CDR3 length equals 14 residues. The V end lost 6 bases, the J end lost 6 bases, and 20 bases lay between the germline ends. The V gene's germline CDR1 is DFQATT and CDR2 SNEGSKA (reference sequence). CDR3 loop: CSATWGRTSSEAFF. For the CDR3, the DNA is TGCAGTGCCACCTGGGGGAGGACTTCTTCTGAAGCTTTCTTT.

This clonotype was seen at least ten times. The rearrangement uses TRBV6-5 and TRBJ2-3, with TRBD2 identical over 9 bases. The germline V gene has CDR1 MNHEY and CDR2 SVGAGI. The CDR3 spans 16 residues. The ends lost 2 bases at V and 2 bases at J; junction bases unmatched: 5. CDR3 DNA: TGTGCCAGCAGTTACCTGACTAGCGGCTACACAGATACGCAGTATTTT. Translated, it gives CASSYLTSGYTDTQYF.

This clonotype was found a few times. This chain uses TRBV5-1 with TRBJ2-6; TRBD1 aligns across 7 bases. Germline lookup yields CDR1 SGHRS and CDR2 YFSETQ. V lost 0 bases to trimming and J lost 0 bases; unmatched junction nucleotides: 12. This CDR3 is 20 amino acids long. CDR3 nucleotides: TGCGCCAGCAGCTTGGGGTATGTTGGACAGGACCTCTCTGGGGCCAACGTCCTGACTTTC. Protein sequence: CASSLGYVGQDLSGANVLTF.

The chain couples TRBV12-3 or TRBV12-4 to TRBJ2-6, with D perhaps TRBD2 (6 bases). The CDR3 contains 15 residues. V was trimmed by 3 bases and J by 4 bases, leaving 10 bases between them. The CDR3 DNA reads TGTGCCAGCAGTTTTGGGACTTCGGGGGCCAACGTCCTGACTTTC. It translates to CASSFGTSGANVLTF.

The table lists this clonotype with many counts. This rearrangement joins TRBV29-1 to TRBJ2-2; 15 bases fit TRBD2. The V gene's germline CDR1 is SQVTM and CDR2 ANQGSEA. The V and J ends lost 4 bases and 6 bases, in that order; junction bases with no gene match: 3. This CDR3 is 15 amino acids long. Here the CDR3 DNA reads TGCAGCGTTGTGGGACTAGCGGGAGGATCCGGGGAGCTGTTTTTT. It yields the protein CSVVGLAGGSGELFF.

This clonotype was found a few times. The genes are TRBV3-1 and TRBJ2-7; the match to TRBD2 covers 7 bases. Germline CDR1 reads LGHDT; CDR2 reads YNNKEL (reference sequence). J was trimmed by 5 bases and V by 1 base; bases with no gene match: 14. This CDR3 contains 17 residues. The CDR3 region is CASSQVVGGSKRNEQYF. The CDR3 nucleotides are TGTGCCAGCAGCCAAGTGGTAGGCGGGAGTAAAAGGAACGAGCAGTACTTC.

The chain joins TRBV20-1 to TRBJ1-2; D remains unclear. The V gene lost 4 bases and the J gene lost 1 base, with 4 bases spanning the gap. CDR3 length: 11 residues. Per the germline V gene, CDR1 is DFQATT and CDR2 is SNEGSKA (reference sequence). For the CDR3, the DNA is TGCAGTGCTAAAGATAACTATGGCTACACCTTC. Translating it yields CSAKDNYGYTF.

This chain joins TRBV20-1 and TRBJ1-5; 11 nucleotides align to TRBD1. The CDR3 contains 16 residues. CDR1 is DFQATT, CDR2 SNEGSKA, per germline (reference sequence). J lost 7 bases, V lost 0 bases, and 8 bases had no gene match. The CDR3 loop reads CSAREGTGGIGQPQHF. In DNA, the CDR3 is TGCAGTGCTAGAGAAGGGACAGGGGGTATCGGGCAGCCCCAGCATTTT.

This clonotype was seen a handful of times. This chain connects TRBV28 to TRBJ2-3; tentative D call: TRBD1 (6 bases). Trimming took off 7 bases at V and 2 bases at J, with 10 bases between the two ends. Per the germline V gene, CDR1 is MDHEN and CDR2 is SYDVKM. The CDR3 runs 13 residues. The CDR3 sequence is CASIPGDTDTQYF. The CDR3 nucleotides are TGTGCCAGCATACCAGGGGACACAGATACGCAGTATTTT.

This clonotype was counted only a few times. The rearrangement joins TRBV4-2 to TRBJ1-5; a weak D match, TRBD1 (5 bases). CDR3 length equals 18 residues. V lost 4 bases and J 2 bases, leaving 21 bases between the germline ends. CDR1 and CDR2 from the germline V gene are LGHNA and YNFKEQ. CDR3 sequence (DNA): TGTGCCAGCAGCCCCGGCGTCCTGGGGCAGTTGGGCAATCAGCCCCAGCATTTT. Translated, it gives CASSPGVLGQLGNQPQHF.

J is TRBJ2-7 and V is TRBV20-1; unclear D gene. V dropped 6 bases and J dropped 0 bases, with 15 bases sitting between them. CDR1 and CDR2 from the germline V gene are DFQATT and SNEGSKA (reference sequence). The CDR3 contains 14 residues. The CDR3 nucleotides read TGCAGTGCCACGATGGACCCGCGCTCCTACGAGCAGTACTTC. Encoded protein: CSATMDPRSYEQYF.

This clonotype has ten or more counts. The DNA of the CDR3 is TGTGCCAGCAGCCATAGCGGGAGTGGATACGAGCAGTACTTC. Translation gives CASSHSGSGYEQYF. The rearrangement uses TRBV3-1 and TRBJ2-7; 9 positions match TRBD2. After removal of 3 bases from V and 4 bases from J, the junction contained 4 bases not matched to a gene. The CDR3 is 14 amino acids. CDR1 LGHDT and CDR2 YNNKEL come from the germline V gene (reference sequence).

In its sample, this clonotype was seen a few times. J is TRBJ2-2 and V is TRBV2; D perhaps matches TRBD1 (6 bases). Germline CDR1 and CDR2: SNHLY and FYNNEI. V gave up 5 bases and J gave up 4 bases, with 17 bases separating them. This CDR3 region has 16 residues. The CDR3 region is CASSLRTDGRTGELFF. For the CDR3, the DNA is TGTGCCAGCAGTTTACGGACAGACGGTCGCACCGGGGAGCTGTTTTTT.

This clonotype was seen at least ten times. V usage is TRBV6-5 and J usage is TRBJ2-7, with D possibly being TRBD2 (6 bases). Trimming removed 2 bases at V and 0 bases at J, with 11 bases between. The CDR3 length is 15 residues. Germline CDR1 MNHEY, CDR2 SVGAGI. The CDR3 nucleotides are TGTGCCAGCAGTTACAGAGCGGGTAGCTCCTACGAGCAGTACTTC. Amino acid sequence: CASSYRAGSSYEQYF.

This clonotype occurred many times. The V and J genes are TRBV9 and TRBJ2-2; 10 bases fit TRBD1. With V trimmed by 3 bases and J by 3 bases, 2 bases remained unmatched. CDR1 is SGDLS and CDR2 is YYNGEE in the germline V gene. The CDR3 covers 15 residues. In DNA form, the CDR3 reads TGTGCCAGCAGCGGGGGGACAGGGGACACCGGGGAGCTGTTTTTT. Amino acids: CASSGGTGDTGELFF.

The rearrangement uses TRBV24-1 and TRBJ2-7; D uncertain. CDR3 length: 14 residues. Germline V gene lookup returns CDR1 KGHDR and CDR2 SFDVKD. V was trimmed by 9 bases and J by 0 bases, leaving 14 bases between them. The CDR3 reads CATCRTSSSYEQYF. The CDR3 DNA follows: TGTGCCACCTGCAGAACGAGCTCCTCCTACGAGCAGTACTTC.

This clonotype came up a few times. This rearrangement joins TRBV7-2 to TRBJ1-5, with 7 bases lining up with TRBD1. Germline lookup yields CDR1 SGHTA and CDR2 FQGNSA. This CDR3 contains 18 residues. The junction had 10 bases not matched to a gene; V was cut back by 2 bases and J by 0 bases. This CDR3 reads CASSLTLRTGHSNQPQHF. CDR3 nucleotides: TGTGCCAGCAGCTTAACACTGAGGACAGGTCATAGCAATCAGCCCCAGCATTTT.

This clonotype was observed a handful of times. The chain combines TRBV5-1 with TRBJ2-2; D not certain. The CDR3 length is 17 residues. V lost 5 bases to trimming and J lost 0 bases, with 17 bases between them. Germline CDR1 is SGHRS and CDR2 is YFSETQ. The DNA for the CDR3 is TGCGCCAGCAGAGTCCCGGGCCCTATATCGAACACCGGGGAGCTGTTTTTT. Protein sequence: CASRVPGPISNTGELFF.

The chain is built from TRBV27 and TRBJ2-1, with D maybe TRBD1 (6 bases). Germline CDR1 and CDR2: MNHEY and SMNVEV (reference sequence). The CDR3 has 16 residues. V lost 5 bases and J 0 bases, leaving 14 bases between the germline ends. The CDR3 loop reads CASSPRDTRSYNEQFF. CDR3 nucleotides: TGTGCCAGCAGTCCAAGGGACACCCGCTCCTACAATGAGCAGTTCTTC.

V gene TRBV11-2 combines with J gene TRBJ2-3; 7 bases line up with TRBD1. The CDR3 is 13 residues long. Losses at the gene ends were 10 bases for V and 2 bases for J; bases not matched to a gene: 6. In germline, CDR1 is SGHAT, CDR2 FQNNGV. The chain's CDR3 is CAIGQDPTDTQYF. The DNA of the CDR3 is TGTGCCATCGGACAGGACCCCACAGATACGCAGTATTTT.

Ten or more counts support this clonotype. The chain carries TRBV20-1 and TRBJ2-1; TRBD2 matches 13 bases. Germline V gene data show CDR1 as DFQATT and CDR2 as SNEGSKA (reference sequence). The junction had 9 bases not matched to a gene; V was cut back by 0 bases and J by 7 bases. This CDR3 region has 17 residues. CDR3 sequence reads: CSARDHARTSGRNEQFF. In DNA form, the CDR3 reads TGCAGTGCTAGAGATCATGCCCGGACTAGCGGGAGAAATGAGCAGTTCTTC.

This clonotype was detected only a few times. This chain uses TRBV5-6 with TRBJ1-6; tentatively, D is TRBD1 (6 bases). CDR3 length: 14 residues. V lost 3 bases and J lost 9, with 13 bases in between. Germline values: CDR1 SGHDT, CDR2 YYEEEE. The CDR3: CASSSRQATSPLHF. Here the CDR3 DNA reads TGTGCCAGCAGCTCTAGACAGGCTACTTCACCCCTCCACTTT. Full variable domain (remainder filled in from reference TRBV5-6 and TRBJ1-6): DAGVTQSPTHLIKTRGQQVTLRCSPKSGHDTVSWYQQALGQGPQFIFQYYEEEERQRGNFPDRFSGHQFPNYSSELNVNALLLGDSALYLCASSSRQATSPLHFGNGTRLTVT.

This clonotype was counted between two and nine times. The rearrangement uses TRBV10-3 and TRBJ2-4; D is possibly TRBD1 (5 bases). CDR1 is ENHRY, CDR2 SYGVKD, per germline. The ends were cut back, 6 bases at V and 3 bases at J, with 15 bases in the middle. This CDR3 is built from 15 residues. The CDR3 DNA is TGTGCCATCAGCTCCGTAGGGGCGGACAAAAACATTCAGTACTTC. It codes for CAISSVGADKNIQYF.

The chain links TRBV3-1 to TRBJ2-5; perhaps TRBD1 as D (6 bases). V lost 1 base and J 1 base, leaving 13 bases between the germline ends. CDR3 length: 16 residues. In germline, CDR1 is LGHDT, CDR2 YNNKEL (reference sequence). The CDR3 nucleotides are TGTGCCAGCAGCCAAGTAACAGGGAGATCCCAAGAGACCCAGTACTTC. Translating it yields CASSQVTGRSQETQYF.

This clonotype was recorded a few times. The chain links TRBV29-1 to TRBJ1-5; 9 bases are shared with TRBD1. There are 14 residues in the CDR3. Germline V gene sequence: CDR1 SQVTM, CDR2 ANQGSEA. V lost 6 bases, J lost 2 bases, and 5 bases stayed unmatched. CDR3 coding DNA: TGCAGCGTCTTAACAGGGGGCGGCAATCAGCCCCAGCATTTT. This gives the protein CSVLTGGGNQPQHF.

Only a few counts were recorded for this clonotype. The CDR3 sequence: CASSYQGGPVKFF. CDR3 DNA sequence: TGTGCCAGCAGTTACCAGGGGGGCCCCGTTAAGTTCTTC. V and J are TRBV6-2 or TRBV6-3 and TRBJ2-1, with TRBD1 as a possible D gene (7 bases). CDR3 length: 13 amino acids. Germline CDR1 is MNHEY and CDR2 is SVGEGT. Trimming took 2 bases from V and 14 from J, leaving 16 bases between them.

This clonotype appeared many times. CDR3 coding DNA: TGTGCCAGCGGCACAGGGACAGGCAAAGAGACCCAGTACTTC. Protein: CASGTGTGKETQYF. The V gene is TRBV5-5, the J gene TRBJ2-5; TRBD1 agrees at 8 bases. Trimming took 7 bases from V and 3 from J; bases not matched to a gene: 8. Germline V gene data show CDR1 as SGHKS and CDR2 as YYEKEE (reference sequence). The CDR3 extends over 14 amino acids.

This clonotype turned up a few times. V and J are TRBV27 and TRBJ2-5, with 8 bases that match TRBD1. This CDR3 spans 14 amino acids. Germline V gene sequence: CDR1 MNHEY, CDR2 SMNVEV (reference sequence). The V and J ends lost 5 bases and 2 bases, in that order; junction bases with no gene match: 4. CDR3 nucleotides: TGTGCCAGCAGTCCCTGGACAGGGCAAGAGACCCAGTACTTC. Translating it yields CASSPWTGQETQYF.